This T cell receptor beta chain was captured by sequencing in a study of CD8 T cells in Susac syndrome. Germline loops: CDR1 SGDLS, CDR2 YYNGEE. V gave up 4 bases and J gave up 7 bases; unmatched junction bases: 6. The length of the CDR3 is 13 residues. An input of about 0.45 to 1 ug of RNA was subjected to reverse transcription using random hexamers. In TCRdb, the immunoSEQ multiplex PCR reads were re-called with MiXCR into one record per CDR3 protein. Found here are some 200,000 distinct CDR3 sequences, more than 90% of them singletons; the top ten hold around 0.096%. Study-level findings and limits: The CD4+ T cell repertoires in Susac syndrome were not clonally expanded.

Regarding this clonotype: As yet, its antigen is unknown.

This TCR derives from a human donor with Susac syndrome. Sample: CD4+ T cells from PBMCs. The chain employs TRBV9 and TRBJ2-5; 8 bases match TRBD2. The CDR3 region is CASSPGGGMTQYF. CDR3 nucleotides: TGTGCCAGCAGCCCGGGGGGGGGAATGACCCAGTACTTC.